The subject of this entry is one T cell receptor (beta chain). Its target antigen remains unknown. Per-nucleotide qualities are absent, and no much larger clonotype sits a single base away. The immunoSEQ Assay was used to sequence TCRbeta CDR3 regions. After extraction, genomic DNA underwent amplification by bias-controlled multiplex PCR, followed by high-throughput sequencing. Concerning the study's data processing: To quantify the absolute abundance of every unique TCRbeta CDR3 region, sequences were collapsed and filtered. T cell fraction was estimated by normalizing TCRbeta template counts to usable DNA, which was measured by amplifying reference genes present in all nucleated cells. Repertoire TCRs were annotated as SARS-CoV-2-specific when V gene, CDR3 amino acid sequence and J gene were exactly matched to a known reactive TCR set. The reference SARS-CoV-2 TCR set came from MIRA and was filtered for enrichment in COVID-19-positive ImmuneCODE repertoires, removing public or cross-reactive TCRs. Using the MIRA antigens, annotated TCRs were further analysed by specific ORF or by position within an ORF. Breadth was defined as the number of annotated unique rearrangements divided by the total number of unique productive rearrangements, and depth was defined as the summed frequency of the annotated unique rearrangements. Two-sided Wilcoxon rank-sum tests were applied when comparing TCR breadth between groups. TCRdb's version of the immuneACCESS table is confined to in-frame rearrangements and falls short of the full clone set. An unresolved V gene accounts for under half of the shortfall where checked; the remainder is of unknown origin. The V and J calls and clone size come from that table; D and trimming were worked out from the DNA. The sample has hundreds of thousands of clones on record, about 90% of them singletons. The ten top clones hold more than 2.5% of the sample.

V and J lose 0 bases and 2 bases, and a span of 11 bases separates them. The germline V gene encodes CDR1 LGHDT and CDR2 YNNKEL (reference sequence). The CDR3 has 16 amino acids, counting the end cysteine and phenylalanine. Only the CDR3 portion is preserved as DNA: 48 bases, with reading frame beginning at the first base. This record comes from a study of Ad26.COV2.S vaccination and SARS-CoV-2 variants (dated by TCRdb to about 2021). Regarding the research as a whole: Donors in the vaccine arm were drawn from COV1001, a phase I-IIa trial of Ad26.COV2.S in healthy adults that was multicentre, randomized, double-blind and placebo-controlled. Ad26.COV2.S was given intramuscularly at 5x10^10 or 1x10^11 viral particles, as a single shot or as two shots 56 days apart. The specificity and breadth of SARS-CoV-2-reactive T cell receptors after Ad26.COV2.S vaccination were assessed by TCRbeta repertoire sequencing. A total of 32 samples were included in the TCR-sequenced set, comprising some 20 Ad26.COV2.S vaccine recipients, 5 placebo recipients and 8 SARS-CoV-2 convalescent individuals. Trial participants were randomized into five groups of five, in which low-dose or high-dose Ad26.COV2.S was given once or twice, or placebo was given on both occasions. Investigators remained blinded to trial group allocation during experiments and outcome assessment. Paper-wide results and their limitations: Spike-specific TCR breadth was higher in Ad26.COV2.S recipients than in placebo recipients (P = 0.0014). After vaccination, substantial breadth of spike-specific CD8+ and CD4+ T cell responses was reported. The study lacked the statistical power to compare responses across vaccine doses or regimens. It was noted by the authors that total T cell responses may have been underestimated by the TCR breadth and depth analyses. Vaccine and placebo recipients had comparable non-spike TCR breadth, which fits with the vaccine containing only spike.

Read against the paper, the sample's treatment or condition label means: over 15 received Ad26.COV2.S at low or high dose, single or two shots; about five received placebo; per-sample allocation not given. Repertoires of vaccine and placebo recipients were sequenced from samples taken on day 63 after the first injection. Cohort 1b enrolled some 25 adults aged 18-55 years at a single site in Boston, USA, between 29 July and 7 August 2020. Ad26.COV2.S was a replication-incompetent adenovirus type 26 vector that expressed a prefusion-stabilized SARS-CoV-2 spike protein derived from the original Wuhan strain.

The sequences come from peripheral blood, collected in a trial of Ad26.COV2.S vaccine versus placebo. The sequence was collected from a person between 18 and 65 years old who received the Ad26.COV2.S COVID-19 vaccine or a placebo. The chain is encoded by TRBV3-1 (or the pseudogene TRBV3-2) joined to TRBJ2-1; the D assignment is uncertain and may be TRBD1 or TRBD2, with 6 bases supporting each. The DNA sequence is as follows: TGTGCCAGCAGCCAAGAAGGGGGGAGCCCCTACAATGAGCAGTTCTTC. It is translated as CASSQEGGSPYNEQFF.